This record concerns one T cell receptor beta chain sequence. The antigen is unknown. One entry per CDR3 protein results from TCRdb running MiXCR on the reads. The sample has approximately 350,000 distinct CDR3 sequences, roughly 36% seen once. This entry is derived from a study of T cell repertoires in cytomegalovirus infection. V lost 0 bases to trimming and J lost 7 bases, with 6 bases between them. This CDR3 spans 13 amino acids. Germline assignment: CDR1 KGHDR and CDR2 SFDVKD. General study findings and limits: CMV carriers having the relevant HLA were flagged by cumulative public TCR beta family frequency. The ex vivo response was dominated by HLA-C-restricted CMV-specific TCR beta clonotypes.

This clonotype was obtained from a human donor in good health (CMV status not recorded). Some clones in this sample may be carry-over from other donors' samples. The sample in question was cultured PBMCs, obtained from culture after CMV antigen stimulation. The chain has TRBV24-1 and TRBJ2-1; D is unclear. The DNA of the CDR3 is TGTGCCACCAGTGATTTGCGGTTAAATGAGCAGTTCTTC. Protein sequence: CATSDLRLNEQFF.